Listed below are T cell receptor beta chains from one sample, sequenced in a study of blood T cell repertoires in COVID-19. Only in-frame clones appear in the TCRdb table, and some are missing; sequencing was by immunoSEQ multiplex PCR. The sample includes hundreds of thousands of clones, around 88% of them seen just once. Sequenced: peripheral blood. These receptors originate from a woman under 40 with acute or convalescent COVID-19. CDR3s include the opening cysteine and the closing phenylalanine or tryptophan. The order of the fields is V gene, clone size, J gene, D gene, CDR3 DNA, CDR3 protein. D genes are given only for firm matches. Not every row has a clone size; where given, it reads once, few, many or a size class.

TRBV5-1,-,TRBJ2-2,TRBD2,TGCGCCAGCAGCTCCCCCTCCTGGGGTAGCGGGGGCCCTAACACCGGGGAGCTGTTTTTT,CASSSPSWGSGGPNTGELFF
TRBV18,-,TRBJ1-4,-,TGTGCCAGCTCTCCCAGCTCTAAAACAGGGACGGTCCGGCAGAAACTGTTTTTT,CASSPSSKTGTVRQKLFF
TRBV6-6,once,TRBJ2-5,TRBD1,TGTGCCAGCAGTCGATCCGGGACAGGGAGTCGGGAGACCCAGTACTTC,CASSRSGTGSRETQYF
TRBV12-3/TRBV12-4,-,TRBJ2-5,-,TGTGCCAGCAGTTTGGTGGCAGGTCTTTACTTC,CASSLVAGLYF
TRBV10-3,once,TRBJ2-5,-,TGTGCCATCAGTGAAGCTCCCACTTTGGAGGCCCAGTACTTC,CAISEAPTLEAQYF
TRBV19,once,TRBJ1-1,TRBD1,TGTGCCAGTAGTATAGGTCGGACAGGGATTTCCTGGGCTGAAGCTTTCTTT,CASSIGRTGISWAEAFF
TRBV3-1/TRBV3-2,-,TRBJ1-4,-,TGTGCCAGCAGCCAGGGAACAGGACCAACTAATGAAAAACTGTTTTTT,CASSQGTGPTNEKLFF
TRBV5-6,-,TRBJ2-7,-,TGTGCCAGCAGCTTGGGGTTCGGTTTCTACGAGCAGTACTTC,CASSLGFGFYEQYF
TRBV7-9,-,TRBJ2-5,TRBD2,TGTGCCAGCAGCTTTAGAACTAGCGGGGGTATCCAAGAGACCCAGTACTTC,CASSFRTSGGIQETQYF
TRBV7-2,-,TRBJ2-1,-,TGTGCCCTAAGGAGGGGACCATCGTCCCACAATGAGCAGTTCTTC,CALRRGPSSHNEQFF
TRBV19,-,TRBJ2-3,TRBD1,TGTGCCAGTAGTGGACAGGGAACAGATACGCAGTATTTT,CASSGQGTDTQYF
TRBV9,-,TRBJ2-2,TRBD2,TGTGCCAGCAGCGTACCGACTAGCGGGGGTTCGAACACCGGGGAGCTGTTTTTT,CASSVPTSGGSNTGELFF
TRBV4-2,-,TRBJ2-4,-,TGTGCCAGCAGCCAAGACAGGGATCCAGCCAAAAACATTCAGTACTTC,CASSQDRDPAKNIQYF
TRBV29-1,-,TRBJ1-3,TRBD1,TGCAGCGTTGAAGACTCCCCGACAGGGCTTGGAAACACCATATATTTT,CSVEDSPTGLGNTIYF
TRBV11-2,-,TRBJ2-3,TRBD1,TGTGCCAGCAGCCCAGGGGGCGTAATTAGCACAGATACGCAGTATTTT,CASSPGGVISTDTQYF
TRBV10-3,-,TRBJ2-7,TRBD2,TGTGCCATCAGTGATAGCGGGGGGGCTGGCTACGAGCAGTACTTC,CAISDSGGAGYEQYF
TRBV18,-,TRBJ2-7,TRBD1,TGTGCCAGCTCCCCGTGGACAGGGATTTTTGAGCAGTACTTC,CASSPWTGIFEQYF
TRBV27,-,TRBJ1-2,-,TGTGCCAGCAGTTTCCGGGGGGAGGGTTCGTATGGCTACACCTTC,CASSFRGEGSYGYTF
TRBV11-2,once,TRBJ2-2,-,TGTGCCAGCAGCTTAGAGTACAGGGAAAACACCGGGGAGCTGTTTTTT,CASSLEYRENTGELFF
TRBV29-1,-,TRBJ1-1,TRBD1,TGCAGCGGCGGACAGGGTATGAACACTGAAGCTTTCTTT,CSGGQGMNTEAFF
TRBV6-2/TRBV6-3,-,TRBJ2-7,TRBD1,TGTGCCAGCAGTTCTCCCAGGGGGCGCGATTTCCTTGTCGACGAGCAGTACTTC,CASSSPRGRDFLVDEQYF
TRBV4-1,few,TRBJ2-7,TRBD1,TGCGCCAGCAGCCAGGGACAGGGGTACTCCTACGAGCAGTACTTC,CASSQGQGYSYEQYF
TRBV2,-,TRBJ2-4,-,TGTGCCAGCAGTGGACAGTTTGGCATTCAGTACTTC,CASSGQFGIQYF
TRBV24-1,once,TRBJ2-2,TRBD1,TGTGCCACCAGTGACCCCCGGGACAGGGACACCGGGGAGCTGTTTTTT,CATSDPRDRDTGELFF
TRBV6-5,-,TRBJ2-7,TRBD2,TGTGCCAGCGGGTTGGGGGGGGGTCCTATGCACGAGCAGTACTTC,CASGLGGGPMHEQYF
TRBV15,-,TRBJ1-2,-,TGTGCCACCAGTTTCGGAGGGGACGGCTACACCTTC,CATSFGGDGYTF
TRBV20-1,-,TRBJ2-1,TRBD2,TGCAGTGCTAGTCTAGCGGCGAATGAGCAGTTCTTC,CSASLAANEQFF
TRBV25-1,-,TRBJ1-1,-,TGTGCCAGCAGTGAATCCGGGGCAGGGGCGTACACTGAAGCTTTCTTT,CASSESGAGAYTEAFF
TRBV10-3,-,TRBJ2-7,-,TGTGCCATCATGGGGGGAGGCAACGAGCAGTACTTC,CAIMGGGNEQYF
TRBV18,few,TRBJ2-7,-,TGTGCCAGCTCACCACCGCGAGGGACCTACGAGCAGTACTTC,CASSPPRGTYEQYF
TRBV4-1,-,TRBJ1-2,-,TGCGCCAGCAGCCCATCACAGGGTGACTATGGCTACACCTTC,CASSPSQGDYGYTF
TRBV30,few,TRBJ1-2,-,TGTGCCTGGATCGTCCCAGGGCAGTCAGGAGGCTACACCTTC,CAWIVPGQSGGYTF
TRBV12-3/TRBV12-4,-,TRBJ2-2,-,TGTGCCAGCAGACCCAGGGGAACCGGGGAGCTGTTTTTT,CASRPRGTGELFF
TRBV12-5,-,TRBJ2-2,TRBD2,TGTGCTAGTGGCCCGCCTACTAGCGGGGTTACCGGGGAGCTGTTTTTT,CASGPPTSGVTGELFF
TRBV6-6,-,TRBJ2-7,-,TGTGCCAGCAGTTACTCGTCAGGGAACGCCAACTACGAGCAGTACTTC,CASSYSSGNANYEQYF
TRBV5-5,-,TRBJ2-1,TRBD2,TGTGCCAGCGGTAGAACTAGCGGGGGCCCCTACAATGAGCAGTTCTTC,CASGRTSGGPYNEQFF
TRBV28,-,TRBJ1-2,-,TGTGCCAGCAGTTCCCGGGGTCGCCATGGCTACACCTTC,CASSSRGRHGYTF
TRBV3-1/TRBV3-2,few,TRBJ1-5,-,TGTGCCAGCAGCCAAGGTAGTGGCAATCAGCCCCAGCATTTT,CASSQGSGNQPQHF
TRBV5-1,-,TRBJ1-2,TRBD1,TGCGCCAGCACAGGGGGTTATGGCTACACCTTC,CASTGGYGYTF
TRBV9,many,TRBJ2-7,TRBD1,TGTGCCAGCAGCGTCGAAACACAGGGGGCGTACGAGCAGTACTTC,CASSVETQGAYEQYF
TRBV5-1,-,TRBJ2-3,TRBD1,TGCGCCAGCAGCTTGGGACAGGGGTTCAATGCAGATACGCAGTATTTT,CASSLGQGFNADTQYF
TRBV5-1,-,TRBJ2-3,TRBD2,TGCGCCAGCAGCTTGGGGCTAGCGGGGGGAAGCACAGATACGCAGTATTTT,CASSLGLAGGSTDTQYF
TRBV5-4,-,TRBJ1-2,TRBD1,TGTGCCAGCAGCTCATCCAGGGGGCCTCGAGGCTACACCTTC,CASSSSRGPRGYTF
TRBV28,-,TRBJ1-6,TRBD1,TGTGCCAGCAGTTGGTCCGACAGGGATAATTCACCCCTCCACTTT,CASSWSDRDNSPLHF
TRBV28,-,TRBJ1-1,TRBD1,TGTGCCAGCAGTCCTGGCATTTCAGGGGGGTACACTGAAGCTTTCTTT,CASSPGISGGYTEAFF
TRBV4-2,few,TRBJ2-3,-,TGTGCCAGCAGCCCACTCGGCGGGGATACGCAGTATTTT,CASSPLGGDTQYF
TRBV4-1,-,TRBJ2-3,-,TGCGCCAGCAGCCAAGATCCGGGAAGCAAAAGCACAGATACGCAGTATTTT,CASSQDPGSKSTDTQYF
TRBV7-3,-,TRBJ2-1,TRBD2,TGTGCCAGCAGCCCCGGACTAGCGGGGGCCAATGAGCAGTTCTTC,CASSPGLAGANEQFF
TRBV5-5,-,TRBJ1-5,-,TGTGCCAGCAGCACTGGGCGAACAGGTAGCAATCAGCCCCAGCATTTT,CASSTGRTGSNQPQHF
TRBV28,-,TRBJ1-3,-,TGTGCCAGCAGTCCGGGGTTATCTGGAAACACCATATATTTT,CASSPGLSGNTIYF
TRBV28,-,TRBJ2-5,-,TGTGCCAGCAGTTTACGGGCGACTAGGTTTGTGACCCAGTACTTC,CASSLRATRFVTQYF
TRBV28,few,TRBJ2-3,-,TGTGCCAGCAGTTTCTCAGGGTTTATCAGAGATACGCAGTATTTT,CASSFSGFIRDTQYF
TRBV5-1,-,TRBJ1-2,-,TGCGCCAGCAGCTTGGGCAGAGGAGGCTACACCTTC,CASSLGRGGYTF
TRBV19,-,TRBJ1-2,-,TGTGCCAGTAGTGCTATAGGAGACTATGGCTACACCTTC,CASSAIGDYGYTF
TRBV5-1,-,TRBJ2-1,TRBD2,TGCGCCAGCAGCTTGTCCAGGACTAGCGGGGAAATTATGGATGAGCAGTTCTTC,CASSLSRTSGEIMDEQFF
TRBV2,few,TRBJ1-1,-,TGTGCCAGCGTAAGGGACATTTACACTGAAGCTTTCTTT,CASVRDIYTEAFF
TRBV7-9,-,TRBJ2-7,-,TGTGCCAGCAGCCTAGATAGGGAGACTGAGTACTTC,CASSLDRETEYF
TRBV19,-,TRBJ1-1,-,TGTGCCAGTAGTCGGGACTGGGCGAACACTGAAGCTTTCTTT,CASSRDWANTEAFF
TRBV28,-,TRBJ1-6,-,TGTGCCAGCAGTTCCTCCGGGAGGCATAATTCACCCCTCCACTTT,CASSSSGRHNSPLHF